These 16 T cell receptor beta chains were sequenced from one sample in a study of T-cell memory formation after mild COVID-19. TCRdb re-called the 5' RACE reads with MiXCR, one entry per CDR3 protein. Of approximately 250,000 distinct CDR3 sequences in the sample, over 15% are singletons; the top ten hold approximately 20%. Sample: PBMCs or a T cell subset sorted from them (not recorded which). These receptors came from a man aged 18 to 29 who had mild COVID-19 (a few samples of this study predate the infection). Cell type and time point are not known.

The rearrangement links TRBV10-3 to TRBJ1-5; TRBD1 aligns across 8 bases. The CDR3 runs to 19 residues. The ends lost 0 bases at V and 2 bases at J; junction bases unmatched: 12. Germline V gene data show CDR1 as ENHRY and CDR2 as SYGVKD. In DNA form, the CDR3 reads TGTGCCATCAGTGAGTCGGCCGGGACAGGCCGAGGTGGCAATCAGCCCCAGCATTTT. It encodes CAISESAGTGRGGNQPQHF.

This clonotype was counted many times. J is TRBJ2-1 and V is TRBV5-5; maybe TRBD1 (5 bases). Per germline, CDR1 SGHKS and CDR2 YYEKEE (reference sequence). The CDR3 is made up of 13 amino acids. V lost 1 base and J 5 bases, leaving 7 bases between the germline ends. CDR3 sequence (DNA): TGTGCCAGCAGCTTGCGCAGGGACAATGAGCAGTTCTTC. Translating gives CASSLRRDNEQFF.

A few counts support this clonotype. The chain carries TRBV4-2 and TRBJ1-6, with D perhaps TRBD1 (5 bases). Germline CDR1 reads LGHNA; CDR2 reads YNFKEQ. V was cut by 2 bases and J by 7 bases, with 21 bases left in between. This CDR3 has 18 amino acids. The DNA for the CDR3 is TGTGCCAGCAGCCAACGACCTCTCCTGGGGGACCAAAATTCACCCCTCCACTTT. Its protein product is CASSQRPLLGDQNSPLHF.

This chain links TRBV10-3 with TRBJ2-1, with 10 bases identical to TRBD2. CDR1 ENHRY and CDR2 SYGVKD come from the germline V gene. CDR3 length: 15 residues. V lost 4 bases, J lost 9 bases, and 9 bases stayed unmatched. The CDR3 DNA sequence: TGTGCCATCAGTGGTAGCGGGGGGCAAGTGGGTGAGCAGTTCTTC. The encoded protein is CAISGSGGQVGEQFF.

V usage is TRBV5-5 and J usage is TRBJ2-1, with D tentatively TRBD1 or TRBD2 (5 bases each). The ends were cut back, 5 bases at V and 4 bases at J, with 16 bases in the middle. Germline V gives CDR1 SGHKS, CDR2 YYEKEE (reference sequence). The CDR3 totals 15 residues. DNA of the CDR3: TGTGCCAGCAGTTATGTCGGGACGGGTTACAATGAGCAGTTCTTC. Amino acid sequence: CASSYVGTGYNEQFF.

This clonotype was detected only a few times. V gene TRBV5-4 combines with J gene TRBJ1-3; no definite D call. Per germline, CDR1 SGHNT and CDR2 YYREEE (reference sequence). Trimming shortened V by 7 bases and J by 0 bases, and 14 bases separated the two germline ends. This CDR3 spans 15 amino acids. CDR3 nucleotide sequence: TGTGCCAGCGGTGCGACGGGGAACTCTGGAAACACCATATATTTT. Its protein is CASGATGNSGNTIYF.

The V and J genes are TRBV20-1 and TRBJ2-1, with 9 nucleotides matching TRBD1. Germline lookup yields CDR1 DFQATT and CDR2 SNEGSKA (reference sequence). The V gene end was trimmed by 4 bases and the J gene end by 4 bases; junction bases not matched to a gene: 5. The CDR3 covers 14 residues. DNA of the CDR3: TGCAGTGCTACCCCGGGACAGGGTTACAATGAGCAGTTCTTC. Translated: CSATPGQGYNEQFF.

V and J are TRBV7-6 and TRBJ1-2; maybe TRBD1 (6 bases). Trimming stripped 5 bases from V and 4 bases from J, with 11 bases between. The CDR3 has 13 amino acids. CDR1 SGHVS and CDR2 FNYEAQ come from the germline V gene. CDR3 region: CASSLGQSYGYTF. CDR3 in DNA: TGTGCCAGCAGCCTCGGACAGTCCTATGGCTACACCTTC.

This clonotype was seen a few times. The chain recombines TRBV29-1 with TRBJ1-2; no clear D. CDR1 SQVTM and CDR2 ANQGSEA come from the germline V gene. The V gene lost 6 bases and the J gene lost 5 bases, with 19 bases spanning the gap. CDR3 length: 14 amino acids. The CDR3 sequence is CSVDAFPREYGYTF. The CDR3 bases are TGCAGCGTCGACGCTTTTCCTAGGGAGTATGGCTACACCTTC.

This clonotype has just a few counts. This chain uses TRBV7-2 with TRBJ2-1; TRBD2 agrees at 7 bases. The CDR3 spans 14 residues. V trimming: 4 bases; J trimming: 8 bases; junction bases outside the gene matches: 8. Per germline, CDR1 SGHTA and CDR2 FQGNSA. This chain's CDR3 is CASSSVGGKDEQFF. The CDR3 coding sequence is TGTGCCAGCAGCTCCGTGGGGGGGAAGGATGAGCAGTTCTTC.

This clonotype has a handful of counts. V is TRBV10-3 and J is TRBJ1-5; TRBD1 is a possible D gene (5 bases). Looked up from germline, CDR1 is ENHRY and CDR2 is SYGVKD. The CDR3 runs to 13 residues. V lost 7 bases, J lost 5 bases, and 12 bases lay in between. The CDR3 protein is CAIKDTEYQPQHF. The CDR3 DNA reads TGTGCCATCAAGGACACGGAATATCAGCCCCAGCATTTT.

This clonotype has more than one count but fewer than ten. The CDR3 loop reads CSARRAVQETQYF. The DNA for the CDR3 is TGCAGTGCTAGAAGGGCAGTACAAGAGACCCAGTACTTC. V gene TRBV20-1 combines with J gene TRBJ2-5; D remains ambiguous. The CDR3 is 13 residues long. From germline, CDR1 is DFQATT and CDR2 SNEGSKA (reference sequence). Trimming removed 2 bases at V and 2 bases at J, with 9 bases between.

This clonotype turned up a few times. V usage is TRBV11-2 and J usage is TRBJ1-2; perhaps TRBD1 as D (5 bases). Trimming took off 5 bases at V and 4 bases at J, with 14 bases between the two ends. The V gene's germline CDR1 is SGHAT and CDR2 FQNNGV. CDR3 length: 14 amino acids. The CDR3 region is CASSPAGGSYGYTF. The CDR3 region has the DNA TGTGCCAGCAGCCCGGCCGGGGGTAGCTATGGCTACACCTTC. The variable domain in full, completed from reference TRBV11-2 and TRBJ1-2, reads EAGVAQSPRYKIIEKRQSVAFWCNPISGHATLYWYQQILGQGPKLLIQFQNNGVVDDSQLPKDRFSAERLKGVDSTLKIQPAKLEDSAVYLCASSPAGGSYGYTFGSGTRLTVV.

This clonotype has only a few counts. The chain recombines TRBV10-3 with TRBJ2-5, with 13 bases that match TRBD2. The J segment lost 3 bases and the V segment lost 11 bases, leaving 3 bases of the junction unmatched. This CDR3 has 13 amino acids. Germline-derived CDR1 and CDR2 are ENHRY and SYGVKD. The CDR3 region is CAAGTSGEETQYF. The DNA of the CDR3 is TGTGCCGCCGGGACTAGCGGGGAAGAGACCCAGTACTTC.

The sample holds a few counts of this clonotype. This sequence joins TRBV6-2 or TRBV6-3 and TRBJ1-5; D is ambiguous. Germline loops: CDR1 MNHEY, CDR2 SVGEGT. CDR3 length: 17 residues. V was cut by 5 bases and J by 8 bases, with 25 bases left in between. In nucleotides, the CDR3 is TGTGCCAGCAGTCCTCGGGCCTTGGGCGTCGGGGTGGAGCCCCAGCATTTT. It is translated as CASSPRALGVGVEPQHF.

This clonotype was recorded many times. The rearrangement uses TRBV12-3 or TRBV12-4 and TRBJ1-2; TRBD1 is a possible D gene (6 bases). Between the trimmed V and J ends, which lost 2 bases and 6 bases, there was a span of 16 bases. The CDR3 is 15 residues long. The CDR3 DNA reads as TGTGCCAGCAGTTTATACAGGGTATGGGAGAATGGCTACACCTTC. Protein sequence: CASSLYRVWENGYTF.